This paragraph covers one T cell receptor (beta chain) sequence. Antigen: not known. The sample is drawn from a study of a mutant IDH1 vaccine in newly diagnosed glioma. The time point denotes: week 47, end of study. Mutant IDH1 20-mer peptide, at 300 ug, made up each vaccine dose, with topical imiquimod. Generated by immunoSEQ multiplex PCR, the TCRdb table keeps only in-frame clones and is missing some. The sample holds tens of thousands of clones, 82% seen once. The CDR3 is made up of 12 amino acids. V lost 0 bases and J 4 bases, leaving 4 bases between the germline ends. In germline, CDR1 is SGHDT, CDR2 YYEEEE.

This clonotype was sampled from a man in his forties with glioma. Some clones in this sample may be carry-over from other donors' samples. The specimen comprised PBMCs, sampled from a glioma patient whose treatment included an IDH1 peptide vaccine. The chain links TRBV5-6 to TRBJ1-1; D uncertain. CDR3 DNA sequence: TGTGCCAGCAGCTTGGTTCCCACTGAAGCTTTCTTT. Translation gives CASSLVPTEAFF.